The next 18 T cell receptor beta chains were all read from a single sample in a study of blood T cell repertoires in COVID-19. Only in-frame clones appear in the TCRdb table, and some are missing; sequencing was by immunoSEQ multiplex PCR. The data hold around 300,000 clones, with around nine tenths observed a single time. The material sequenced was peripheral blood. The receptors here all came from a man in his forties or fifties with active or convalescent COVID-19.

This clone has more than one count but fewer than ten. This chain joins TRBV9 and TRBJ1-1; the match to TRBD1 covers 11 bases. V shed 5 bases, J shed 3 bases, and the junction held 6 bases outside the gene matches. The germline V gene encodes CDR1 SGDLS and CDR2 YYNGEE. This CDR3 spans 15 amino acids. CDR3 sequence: CASSRTGGMDTEAFF. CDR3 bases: TGTGCCAGCAGTCGGACAGGGGGCATGGACACTGAAGCTTTCTTT.

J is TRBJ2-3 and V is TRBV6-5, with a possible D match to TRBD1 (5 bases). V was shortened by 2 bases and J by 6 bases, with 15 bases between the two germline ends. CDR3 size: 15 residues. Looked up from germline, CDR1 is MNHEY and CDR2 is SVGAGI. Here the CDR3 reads CASSYARAAADTQYF. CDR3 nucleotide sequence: TGTGCCAGCAGTTACGCCAGGGCTGCCGCCGATACGCAGTATTTT.

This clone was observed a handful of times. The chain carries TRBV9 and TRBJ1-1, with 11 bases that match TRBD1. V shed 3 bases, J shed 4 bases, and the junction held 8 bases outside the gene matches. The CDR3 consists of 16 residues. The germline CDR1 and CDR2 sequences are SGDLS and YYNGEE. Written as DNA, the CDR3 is TGTGCCAGCAGCGCCGCGGGACAGGGGGAACGCACTGAAGCTTTCTTT. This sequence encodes CASSAAGQGERTEAFF.

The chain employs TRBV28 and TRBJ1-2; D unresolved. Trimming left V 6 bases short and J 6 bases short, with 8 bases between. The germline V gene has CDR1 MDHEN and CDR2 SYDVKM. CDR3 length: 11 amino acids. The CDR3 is CASSYQDGYTF. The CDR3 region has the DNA TGTGCCAGCAGCTACCAGGATGGCTACACCTTC.

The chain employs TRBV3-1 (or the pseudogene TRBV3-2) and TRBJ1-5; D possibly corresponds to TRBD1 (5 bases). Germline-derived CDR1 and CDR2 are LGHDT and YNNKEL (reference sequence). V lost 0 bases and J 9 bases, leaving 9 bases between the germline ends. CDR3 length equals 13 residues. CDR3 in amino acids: CASSQDGTRPQHF. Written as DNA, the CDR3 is TGTGCCAGCAGCCAAGACGGGACTAGGCCCCAGCATTTT.

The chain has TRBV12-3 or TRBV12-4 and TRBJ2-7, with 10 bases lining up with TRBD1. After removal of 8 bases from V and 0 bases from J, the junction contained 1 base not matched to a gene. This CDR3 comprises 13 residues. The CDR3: CASGTGASYEQYF. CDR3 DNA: TGTGCCAGCGGGACAGGGGCCTCCTACGAGCAGTACTTC.

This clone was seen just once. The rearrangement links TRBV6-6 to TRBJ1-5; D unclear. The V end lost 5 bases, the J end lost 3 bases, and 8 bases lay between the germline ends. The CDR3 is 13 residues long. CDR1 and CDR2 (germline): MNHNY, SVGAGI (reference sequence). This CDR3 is CASSGEVNQPQHF. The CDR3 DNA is TGTGCCAGCAGTGGGGAGGTCAATCAGCCCCAGCATTTT.

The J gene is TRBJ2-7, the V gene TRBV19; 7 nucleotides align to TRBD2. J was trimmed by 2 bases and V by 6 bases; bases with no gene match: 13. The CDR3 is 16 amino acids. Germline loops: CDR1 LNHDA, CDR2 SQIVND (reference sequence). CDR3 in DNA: TGTGCCAGTAGCCACTTTTCCGGGACTAATACCTACGAGCAGTACTTC. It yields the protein CASSHFSGTNTYEQYF.

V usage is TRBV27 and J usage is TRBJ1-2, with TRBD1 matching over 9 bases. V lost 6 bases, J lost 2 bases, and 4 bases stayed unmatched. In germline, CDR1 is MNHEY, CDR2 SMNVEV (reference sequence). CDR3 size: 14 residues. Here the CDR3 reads CASSSDRGNYGYTF. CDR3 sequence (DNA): TGTGCCAGCAGCTCAGACAGGGGGAACTATGGCTACACCTTC.

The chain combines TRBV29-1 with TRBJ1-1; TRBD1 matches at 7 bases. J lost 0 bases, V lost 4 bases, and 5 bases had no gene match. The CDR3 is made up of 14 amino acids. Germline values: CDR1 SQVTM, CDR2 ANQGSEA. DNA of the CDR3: TGCAGCGTTGCCCAGGGACAGTTGAACACTGAAGCTTTCTTT. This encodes CSVAQGQLNTEAFF. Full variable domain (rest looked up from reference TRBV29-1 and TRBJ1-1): SAVISQKPSRDICQRGTSLTIQCQVDSQVTMMFWYRQQPGQSLTLIATANQGSEATYESGFVIDKFPISRPNLTFSTLTVSNMSPEDSSIYLCSVAQGQLNTEAFFGQGTRLTVV.

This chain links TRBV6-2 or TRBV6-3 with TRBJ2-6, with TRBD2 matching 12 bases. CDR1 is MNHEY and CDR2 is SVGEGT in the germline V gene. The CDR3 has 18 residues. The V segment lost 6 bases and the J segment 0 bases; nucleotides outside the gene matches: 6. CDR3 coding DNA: TGTGCCAGCAGCCGCACTAGCGGGGGGATCTCTGGGGCCAACGTCCTGACTTTC. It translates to CASSRTSGGISGANVLTF.

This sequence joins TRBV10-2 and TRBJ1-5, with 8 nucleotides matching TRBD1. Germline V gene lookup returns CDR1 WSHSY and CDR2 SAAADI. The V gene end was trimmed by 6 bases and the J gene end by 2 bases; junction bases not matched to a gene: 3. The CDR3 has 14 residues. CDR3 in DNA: TGCGCCAGCAGGGACAGGGCGGGCAATCAGCCCCAGCATTTT. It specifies CASRDRAGNQPQHF.

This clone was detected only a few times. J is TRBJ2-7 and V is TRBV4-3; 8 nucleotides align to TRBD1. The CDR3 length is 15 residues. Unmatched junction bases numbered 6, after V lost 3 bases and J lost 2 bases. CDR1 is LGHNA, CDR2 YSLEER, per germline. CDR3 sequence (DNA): TGCGCCAGCAGCCAGCCCGGGACAGGTGCCTACGAGCAGTACTTC. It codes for CASSQPGTGAYEQYF.

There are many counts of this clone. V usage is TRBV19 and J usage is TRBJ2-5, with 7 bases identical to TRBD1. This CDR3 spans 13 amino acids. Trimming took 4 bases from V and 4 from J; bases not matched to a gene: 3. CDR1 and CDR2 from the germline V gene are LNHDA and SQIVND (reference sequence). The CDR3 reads CASSTTGLETQYF. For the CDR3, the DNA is TGTGCCAGTAGTACGACAGGGTTAGAGACCCAGTACTTC.

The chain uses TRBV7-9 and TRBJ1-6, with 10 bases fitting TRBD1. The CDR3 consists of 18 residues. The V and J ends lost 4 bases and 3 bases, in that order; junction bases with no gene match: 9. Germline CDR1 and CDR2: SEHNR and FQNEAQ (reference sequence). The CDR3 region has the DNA TGTGCCAGCAGCTCGGGACCGGGACAGGGGTTCTATAATTCACCCCTCCACTTT. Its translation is CASSSGPGQGFYNSPLHF.

The CDR3 reads CASSLSGGADGYTF. The CDR3 DNA reads TGTGCCAGCAGTTTGTCGGGGGGCGCGGATGGCTACACCTTC. The rearrangement uses TRBV28 and TRBJ1-2; tentative D call: TRBD1 (6 bases). The V and J ends lost 3 bases and 6 bases respectively, with 14 bases between them. Germline loops: CDR1 MDHEN, CDR2 SYDVKM. This CDR3 comprises 14 residues.

The CDR3 nucleotides read TGTGCCAGCAGCCAAGTCGAAGGGGTGGGGACGAACACCGGGGAGCTGTTTTTT. Its translation is CASSQVEGVGTNTGELFF. This chain uses TRBV3-1 (or the pseudogene TRBV3-2) with TRBJ2-2; a possible D gene is TRBD1 (5 bases). This CDR3 spans 18 amino acids. V lost 1 base and J 0 bases, leaving 15 bases between the germline ends. Looked up from germline, CDR1 is LGHDT and CDR2 is YNNKEL (reference sequence).

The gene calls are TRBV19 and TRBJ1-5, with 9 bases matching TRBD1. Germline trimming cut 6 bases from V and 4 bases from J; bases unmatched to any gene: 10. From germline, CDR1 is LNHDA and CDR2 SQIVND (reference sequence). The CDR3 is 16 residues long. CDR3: CASRQNPGTGNQPQHF. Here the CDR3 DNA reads TGTGCCAGTAGGCAGAACCCCGGGACAGGGAATCAGCCCCAGCATTTT.